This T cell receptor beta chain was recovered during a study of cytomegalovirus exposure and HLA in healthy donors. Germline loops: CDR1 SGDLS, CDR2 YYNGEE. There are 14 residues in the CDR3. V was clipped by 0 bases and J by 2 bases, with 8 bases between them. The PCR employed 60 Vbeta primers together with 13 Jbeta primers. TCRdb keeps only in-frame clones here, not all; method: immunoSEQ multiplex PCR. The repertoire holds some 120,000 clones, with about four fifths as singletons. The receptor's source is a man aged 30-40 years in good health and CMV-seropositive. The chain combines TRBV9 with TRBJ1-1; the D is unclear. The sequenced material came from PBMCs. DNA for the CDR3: TGTGCCAGCAGCGTAGCCCCCCTTAACACTGAAGCTTTCTTT. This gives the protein CASSVAPLNTEAFF.